This T cell receptor (beta chain) was sequenced during a study of blood T cell repertoires in COVID-19. About the research overall: Recovered status in Cohort 3 required two negative PCRs, clearance, or symptom resolution.

Ages ranged from about 18 to 89 years, with residence in about 23 US areas. Germline V gives CDR1 MNHEY, CDR2 SMNVEV (reference sequence). Trimming left V 5 bases short and J 4 bases short, with 18 bases between. The CDR3 is 16 residues long. The protocol was immunoSEQ multiplex PCR, while the TCRdb copy is restricted to in-frame clones and leaves out a portion. There are over 150,000 clones in the sample; roughly 85% occur only once, and 15% to 20% lies in the top ten. V gene TRBV27 combines with J gene TRBJ2-1; D might be TRBD2 (6 bases). Specimen: PBMCs or T cells enriched from blood (not recorded which). The receptor's source is a woman in her seventies in a cohort exposed to, infected with or recovered from COVID-19 (not recorded which). The CDR3 is CASSLNSGLSYNEQFF. The CDR3 DNA follows: TGTGCCAGCAGTCTAAATAGCGGACTTTCTTACAATGAGCAGTTCTTC.